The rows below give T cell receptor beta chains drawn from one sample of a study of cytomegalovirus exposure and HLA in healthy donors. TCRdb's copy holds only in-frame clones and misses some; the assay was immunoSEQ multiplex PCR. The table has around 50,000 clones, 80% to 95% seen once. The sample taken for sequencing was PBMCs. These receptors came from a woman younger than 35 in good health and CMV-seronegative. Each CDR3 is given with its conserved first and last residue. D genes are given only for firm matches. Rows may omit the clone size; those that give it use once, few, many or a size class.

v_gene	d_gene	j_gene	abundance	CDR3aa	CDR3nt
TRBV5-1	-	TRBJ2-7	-	CASSLVRQAVRDVRSYEQYF	TGCGCCAGCAGCTTGGTCCGACAGGCCGTTCGGGACGTAAGATCCTACGAGCAGTACTTC
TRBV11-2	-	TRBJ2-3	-	CASSFRGRGTDTQYF	TGTGCCAGCAGCTTCCGTGGTAGAGGCACAGATACGCAGTATTTT
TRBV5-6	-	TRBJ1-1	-	CASSWTAGIVEAFF	TGTGCCAGCAGCTGGACAGCTGGAATTGTGGAAGCTTTCTTT
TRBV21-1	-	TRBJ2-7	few	CASSKASGGIGYEQYF	TGTGCCAGCAGCAAAGCTAGCGGGGGGATTGGCTACGAGCAGTACTTC
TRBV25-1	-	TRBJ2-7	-	CASSGQRPYEQYF	TGTGCCAGCAGTGGACAGAGACCCTACGAGCAGTACTTC
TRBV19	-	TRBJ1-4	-	CASSITGAWEKLFF	TGTGCCAGTAGTATTACGGGTGCGTGGGAAAAACTGTTTTTT
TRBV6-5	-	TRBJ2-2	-	CASTWTANTGELFF	TGTGCCAGCACTTGGACAGCGAACACCGGGGAGCTGTTTTTT
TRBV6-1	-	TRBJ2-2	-	CASIMDRLNTGELFF	TGTGCCAGCATAATGGACAGATTGAACACCGGGGAGCTGTTTTTT
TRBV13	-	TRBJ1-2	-	CASSPAPYKTVQYGYTF	TGTGCCAGCAGCCCAGCACCTTACAAGACTGTTCAATATGGCTACACCTTC
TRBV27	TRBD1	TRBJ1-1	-	CASSQRTGLGRNTEAFF	TGTGCCAGCAGTCAACGGACAGGACTCGGGCGCAACACTGAAGCTTTCTTT
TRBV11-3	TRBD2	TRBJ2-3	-	CASSLVGSGSRYTQYF	TGTGCCAGCAGCTTAGTTGGTAGCGGGAGTCGGTATACGCAGTATTTT
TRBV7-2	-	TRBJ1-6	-	CASKGAYNSPLHF	TGTGCCAGCAAGGGGGCCTATAATTCACCCCTCCACTTT
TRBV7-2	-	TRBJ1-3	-	CASSSLAESSGNTIYF	TGTGCCAGCAGCTCCTTAGCGGAGAGCTCTGGAAACACCATATATTTT
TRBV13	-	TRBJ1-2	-	CASSFSGMGGYTF	TGTGCCAGCAGCTTCTCAGGGATGGGAGGCTACACCTTC
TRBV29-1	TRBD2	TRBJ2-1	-	CSVDASGGYNEQFF	TGCAGCGTTGATGCTAGCGGGGGGTACAATGAGCAGTTCTTC
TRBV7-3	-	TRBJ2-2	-	CASSTNRLDTGELFF	TGTGCCAGCAGCACGAACAGGCTAGACACCGGGGAGCTGTTTTTT
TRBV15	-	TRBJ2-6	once	CATSSVAGGANVLTF	TGTGCCACCAGCAGCGTTGCGGGTGGGGCCAACGTCCTGACTTTC
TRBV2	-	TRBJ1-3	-	CASSEGTVSGNTIYF	TGTGCCAGCAGTGAAGGGACAGTGTCTGGAAACACCATATATTTT
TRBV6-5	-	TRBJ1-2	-	CASRSTGSYDGYTF	TGTGCCAGCAGAAGCACAGGTTCCTATGATGGCTACACCTTC
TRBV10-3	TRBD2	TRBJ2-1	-	CAIMPSGSSYNEQFF	TGTGCCATCATGCCTAGCGGTAGCTCCTACAATGAGCAGTTCTTC
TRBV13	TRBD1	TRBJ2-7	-	CASSRQGGYEQYF	TGTGCCAGCAGCCGACAGGGTGGCTACGAGCAGTACTTC
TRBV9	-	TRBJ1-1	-	CASSLGQTSEAFF	TGTGCCAGCAGCCTCGGACAGACGTCTGAAGCTTTCTTT
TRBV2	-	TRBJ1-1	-	CASSVLGPNTEAFF	TGTGCCAGCAGTGTCTTGGGGCCCAACACTGAAGCTTTCTTT
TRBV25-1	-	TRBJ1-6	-	CASLYAGGRSSYNSPLHF	TGTGCCAGCCTCTATGCGGGGGGCCGGAGCTCCTATAATTCACCCCTCCACTTT
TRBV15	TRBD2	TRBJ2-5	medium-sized	CATSTLAGGPETQYF	TGTGCCACCAGCACTCTAGCGGGGGGGCCGGAGACCCAGTACTTC
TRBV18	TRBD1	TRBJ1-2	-	CASSPPSTGTGVGYTF	TGTGCCAGCTCACCACCTTCGACCGGGACAGGGGTTGGCTACACCTTC
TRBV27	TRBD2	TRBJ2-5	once	CASSLWGGETQYF	TGTGCCAGCAGTTTGTGGGGGGGGGAGACCCAGTACTTC
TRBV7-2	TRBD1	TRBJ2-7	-	CASSQGRDRLYEQYF	TGTGCCAGCAGCCAAGGCCGGGACAGATTATACGAGCAGTACTTC
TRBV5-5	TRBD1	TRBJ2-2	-	CASNRGIHWSGELFF	TGTGCCAGCAACAGGGGCATCCATTGGAGCGGGGAGCTGTTTTTT
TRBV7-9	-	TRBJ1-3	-	CASSPDGVRSGNTIYF	TGTGCCAGCAGCCCAGACGGGGTCCGCTCTGGAAACACCATATATTTT
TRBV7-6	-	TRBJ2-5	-	CASSFPRAGGETQYF	TGTGCCAGCAGCTTCCCGCGGGCAGGTGGAGAGACCCAGTACTTC
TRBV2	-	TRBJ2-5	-	CASEGAQETQYF	TGTGCCAGCGAGGGAGCCCAAGAGACCCAGTACTTC
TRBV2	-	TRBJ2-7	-	CASGRGPRAREQYF	TGTGCCAGCGGAAGAGGCCCGAGGGCGCGTGAGCAGTACTTC
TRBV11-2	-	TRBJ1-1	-	CASSLEVYRAAFF	TGTGCCAGCAGCTTAGAGGTCTACAGGGCAGCTTTCTTT
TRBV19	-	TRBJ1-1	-	CASRIRTAENTEAFF	TGTGCCAGTAGGATCCGAACCGCGGAGAACACTGAAGCTTTCTTT
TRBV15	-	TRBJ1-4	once	CATSRDSVEKLFF	TGTGCCACCAGCAGAGATTCGGTAGAAAAACTGTTTTTT
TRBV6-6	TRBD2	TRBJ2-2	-	CASSRLAENTGELFF	TGTGCCAGCAGCCGACTAGCGGAAAACACCGGGGAGCTGTTTTTT
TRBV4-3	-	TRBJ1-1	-	CASSPSGTGVNTEAFF	TGCGCCAGCAGCCCGTCTGGAACAGGCGTGAACACTGAAGCTTTCTTT
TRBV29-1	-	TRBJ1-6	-	CSVITDGRNNSPLHF	TGCAGCGTTATAACAGACGGAAGGAATAATTCACCCCTCCACTTT
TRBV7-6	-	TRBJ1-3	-	CASSSRFRGSGNTIYF	TGTGCCAGCAGCTCCCGTTTCAGGGGCTCTGGAAACACCATATATTTT
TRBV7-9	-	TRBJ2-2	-	CASSPLYRAGARDTGELFF	TGTGCCAGCAGCCCGCTCTACCGTGCGGGGGCGCGGGACACCGGGGAGCTGTTTTTT
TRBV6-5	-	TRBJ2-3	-	CASSYREADTQYF	TGTGCCAGCAGTTACAGGGAGGCAGATACGCAGTATTTT
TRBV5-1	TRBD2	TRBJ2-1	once	CASSTDSGRGDEQFF	TGCGCCAGCAGCACAGATAGCGGGAGGGGCGATGAGCAGTTCTTC
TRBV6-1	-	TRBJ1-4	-	CASSPSTASNEKLFF	TGTGCCAGCAGCCCGTCGACAGCGTCAAATGAAAAACTGTTTTTT
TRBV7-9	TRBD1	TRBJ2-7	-	CASSSSDRAVEQYF	TGTGCCAGCAGCTCGTCGGACAGGGCCGTCGAGCAGTACTTC
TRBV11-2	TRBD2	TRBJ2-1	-	CASSLSGAGASYNEQFF	TGTGCCAGCAGCCTGAGCGGGGCCGGGGCATCCTACAATGAGCAGTTCTTC
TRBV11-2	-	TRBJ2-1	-	CASSLSVGVNEQFF	TGTGCCAGCAGCTTATCGGTAGGGGTTAATGAGCAGTTCTTC
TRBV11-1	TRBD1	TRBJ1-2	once	CASRRGTGDGYTF	TGTGCCAGCAGGAGGGGGACAGGGGATGGCTACACCTTC
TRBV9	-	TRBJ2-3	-	CASSSKLLPPSTDTQYF	TGTGCCAGCAGCTCCAAGCTACTCCCGCCTAGCACAGATACGCAGTATTTT
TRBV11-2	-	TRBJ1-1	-	CASSITGIGTEAFF	TGTGCCAGCAGCATCACAGGGATTGGCACTGAAGCTTTCTTT
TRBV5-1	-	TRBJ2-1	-	CASSLLASTSYNEQFF	TGCGCCAGCAGCTTGCTAGCCAGCACCTCCTACAATGAGCAGTTCTTC
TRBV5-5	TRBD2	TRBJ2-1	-	CASSSGLALVDEQFF	TGTGCCAGCAGCTCGGGACTAGCGTTAGTCGATGAGCAGTTCTTC
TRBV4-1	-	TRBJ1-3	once	CASSPSSSGNTIYF	TGCGCCAGCAGCCCTTCCTCGTCTGGAAACACCATATATTTT